This T cell receptor (beta chain) was profiled in a study of blood T cell repertoires in COVID-19. Study as a whole: Acute and convalescent COVID-19 samples came from the United States, Italy and Spain. In each case, the material was cDNA or gDNA derived from T cells, B-cell-depleted T cells, or PBMCs.

Germline trimming cut 11 bases from V and 3 bases from J; bases unmatched to any gene: 12. The germline CDR1 and CDR2 sequences are MDHEN and SYDVKM. CDR3 length: 15 residues. Study processing details: Estimation of nucleated cell counts relied on the amplification of reference gene primers. Profiling relied on immunoSEQ multiplex PCR, and the TCRdb table lists in-frame clones only, not all of them. V, J and clone size reflect that table, while D and trimming were determined from the DNA. The profile shows some 280,000 clones, 89% of them singletons. The sequence derives from a woman in her sixties or seventies with acute or convalescent COVID-19. This chain uses TRBV28 with TRBJ2-3, with 9 nucleotides matching TRBD2. The source material was peripheral blood. This CDR3 is CASSGSGSTTDTQYF. The CDR3 nucleotides read TGTGCCTCATCGGGTAGCGGGAGTACTACAGATACGCAGTATTTT. Drawing the rest from reference TRBV28 and TRBJ2-3, the complete variable domain is DVKVTQSSRYLVKRTGEKVFLECVQDMDHENMFWYRQDPGLGLRLIYFSYDVKMKEKGDIPEGYSVSREKKERFSLILESASTNQTSMYLCASSGSGSTTDTQYFGPGTRLTVL.